Listed here are 31 T cell receptor beta chains from one sample, sequenced in a study of tumor-infiltrating lymphocytes in primary liver carcinoma. Germline DNA was also extracted, and blood RNA was taken from unsorted whole blood. Making TCR beta cDNA involved approximately 530 ng total RNA and a constant-region primer. Slightly modified ARM-PCR served as the procedure for the TCR beta libraries. These libraries came from three rounds of nested multiplex PCR. The first two PCR rounds, around 10 cycles each, used TRBV1-TRBV30 forward primers and a C-beta reverse primer. MiXCR was run by TCRdb on the multiplex PCR reads, yielding one entry per CDR3 protein. The table lists approximately 320,000 distinct CDR3 sequences, nearly 60% of them singletons, with 15% to 20% in the top ten. The sequenced material came from peripheral blood. These receptors were obtained from a woman in her 30s with primary liver carcinoma and hepatitis B virus infection.

In its sample, this clonotype was seen many times. The chain combines TRBV29-1 with TRBJ2-1, with D perhaps matching TRBD2 (6 bases). Germline V lookup: CDR1 SQVTM, CDR2 ANQGSEA. The CDR3 totals 14 residues. V lost 6 bases and J lost 6, with 18 bases in between. The CDR3 is CSVGGVGSVNEQFF. CDR3 nucleotides: TGCAGCGTAGGCGGAGTCGGGAGTGTCAATGAGCAGTTCTTC.

V gene TRBV11-2 combines with J gene TRBJ2-2; 8 bases map to TRBD2. In germline, CDR1 is SGHAT, CDR2 FQNNGV. This CDR3 has 15 residues. Trimming cost V 5 bases and J 5 bases; bases outside gene matches: 7. DNA for the CDR3: TGTGCCAGCAGCAGGACTAGCATACTGACCGGGGAGCTGTTTTTT. As protein: CASSRTSILTGELFF.

The J gene is TRBJ2-6, the V gene TRBV5-6; D is unclear. This CDR3 spans 15 amino acids. The germline V gene encodes CDR1 SGHDT and CDR2 YYEEEE. V lost 2 bases to trimming and J lost 3 bases, with 9 bases between them. CDR3 nucleotides: TGTGCCAGCAGCTTACGTTCCTGTGGGGCCAACGTCCTGACTTTC. Translating gives CASSLRSCGANVLTF.

There are a few counts of this clonotype. This sequence joins TRBV6-6 and TRBJ1-3; tentative D call: TRBD1 (5 bases). This CDR3 region has 18 residues. Germline V gene data show CDR1 as MNHNY and CDR2 as SVGAGI (reference sequence). V was shortened by 2 bases and J by 0 bases, with 17 bases between the two germline ends. The DNA for the CDR3 is TGTGCCAGCAGTTACGGAACCGACAGTCGATCCTCTGGAAACACCATATATTTT. Translation: CASSYGTDSRSSGNTIYF.

The chain combines TRBV6-1 with TRBJ1-5; D is undetermined. The CDR3 is 12 residues long. Germline loops: CDR1 MNHNS, CDR2 SASEGT. V lost 2 bases and J lost 10, with 9 bases in between. This CDR3 is CASSETVGPQHF. The CDR3 region has the DNA TGTGCCAGCAGTGAAACAGTCGGCCCCCAGCATTTT.

This clonotype turned up a few times. The chain carries TRBV12-3 or TRBV12-4 and TRBJ2-3; 7 bases map to TRBD2. V dropped 7 bases and J dropped 5; count of bases not matched to a gene: 33. CDR3 length equals 22 residues. CDR3 sequence (DNA): TGTGCCAGCAATCGGCCGGAGGATATTGAAGGTTTGCGGGAGCTTCATATAGATACGCAGTATTTT. It yields the protein CASNRPEDIEGLRELHIDTQYF.

The chain is built from TRBV6-6 and TRBJ2-5, with TRBD1 as a possible D gene (5 bases). Germline CDR1 reads MNHNY; CDR2 reads SVGAGI (reference sequence). V was shortened by 5 bases and J by 9 bases, with 16 bases between the two germline ends. CDR3 length equals 13 residues. In DNA, the CDR3 is TGTGCCAGCAGTCCCGCGACAGCTTCCCCCCAGTACTTC. Its translation is CASSPATASPQYF.

Turning to this clonotype: This sequence may be a read error, since a much larger clone differs from it by one base. The chain employs TRBV6-6 and TRBJ1-6; 11 bases are a match to TRBD1. Germline-derived CDR1 and CDR2 are MNHNY and SVGAGI (reference sequence). The ends lost 6 bases at V and 11 bases at J; junction bases unmatched: 6. This CDR3 contains 14 residues. For the CDR3, the DNA is TGTGCCAGCAGGGGGGACAGGGGGAATACACCCCTCCACTTT. Amino acid sequence: CASRGDRGNTPLHF.

V and J are TRBV12-3 or TRBV12-4 and TRBJ2-2; D is possibly TRBD2 (6 bases). Trimming removed 7 bases at V and 7 bases at J, with 13 bases between. The CDR3 extends over 13 amino acids. CDR3 region: CASTAGKVGELFF. CDR3 sequence (DNA): TGTGCCAGCACGGCGGGAAAGGTCGGGGAGCTGTTTTTT.

The table lists this clonotype with a few counts. The chain carries TRBV5-4 and TRBJ2-1; a weak D match, TRBD2 (5 bases). CDR3 length: 13 residues. V dropped 5 bases and J dropped 8 bases, with 14 bases sitting between them. Germline CDR1 SGHNT, CDR2 YYREEE (reference sequence). This CDR3 is CASRLELGDEQFF. CDR3 in DNA: TGTGCCAGCAGACTAGAACTAGGCGATGAGCAGTTCTTC.

This clonotype was counted between two and nine times. The V gene is TRBV5-4, the J gene TRBJ2-1, with D perhaps TRBD1 or TRBD2 (5 bases each). The CDR3 covers 12 residues. Germline V gives CDR1 SGHNT, CDR2 YYREEE (reference sequence). Trimming left V 4 bases short and J 9 bases short, with 11 bases between. CDR3 in DNA: TGTGCCAGCAGCGATCGGGGCAGTGAGCAGTTCTTC. This translates into CASSDRGSEQFF. The variable domain in full, with the rest retrieved from reference TRBV5-4 and TRBJ2-1, is ETGVTQSPTHLIKTRGQQVTLRCSSQSGHNTVSWYQQALGQGPQFIFQYYREEENGRGNFPPRFSGLQFPNYSSELNVNALELDDSALYLCASSDRGSEQFFGPGTRLTVL.

As concerns this clonotype: The CDR3 does not close with the conserved phenylalanine or tryptophan, likely indicating a read error. The chain links TRBV11-2 to TRBJ2-3, with D unresolved. The germline V gene has CDR1 SGHAT and CDR2 FQNNGV. This CDR3 spans 12 amino acids. The CDR3 here is CASSSQTDRQYY. The CDR3 DNA is TGTGCCAGCAGCTCACAAACAGATAGGCAGTATTAT.

The genes are TRBV6-6 and TRBJ2-2; D remains ambiguous. CDR1 is MNHNY and CDR2 is SVGAGI in the germline V gene (reference sequence). The CDR3 consists of 13 residues. With 2 bases removed from V and 6 bases from J, the gap between germline ends came to 7 bases. The CDR3: CASSYHLSGELFF. As DNA, the CDR3 is TGTGCCAGCAGTTACCACCTGTCCGGGGAGCTGTTTTTT.

The chain couples TRBV7-9 to TRBJ1-3; 9 bases match TRBD1. Germline-derived CDR1 and CDR2 are SEHNR and FQNEAQ (reference sequence). The V segment lost 5 bases and the J segment 8 bases; nucleotides outside the gene matches: 7. The length of the CDR3 is 14 residues. In DNA form, the CDR3 reads TGTGCCAGCAGCCCCGGGGACAGGGTTGACACCATATATTTT. Translating it yields CASSPGDRVDTIYF.

This clonotype has ten or more counts. This chain uses TRBV6-7 with TRBJ1-1; D gene unclear. TRBV6-7 is treated as an ORF (open reading frame) with a function not yet certain. Trimming stripped 6 bases from V and 2 bases from J, with 7 bases between. The CDR3 covers 12 residues. The CDR3 loop is CASRADNTEAFF. CDR3 nucleotides: TGTGCCAGCAGGGCAGACAACACTGAAGCTTTCTTT.

A note on this clonotype: This clone may be a read error of a much larger clone one base away. The chain carries TRBV29-1 and TRBJ1-2; D not certain. CDR1 SQVTM and CDR2 ANQGSEA come from the germline V gene. The CDR3 is 12 amino acids. CDR3 residues: CGVTGASYGYTF. The CDR3 DNA follows: TGCGGCGTGACGGGTGCGAGCTATGGCTACACCTTC.

This clonotype occurred many times. V and J are TRBV4-2 and TRBJ1-1, with 7 bases aligning to TRBD1. Germline V lookup: CDR1 LGHNA, CDR2 YNFKEQ. The CDR3 consists of 15 residues. V shed 2 bases and J 1 base; nucleotides not matched to a gene: 4. CDR3 DNA sequence: TGTGCCAGCAGCCAACGCGACAGGGCGAACACTGAAGCTTTCTTT. It codes for CASSQRDRANTEAFF.

In the case of this clonotype: One end of the junction fails to match germline, which may point to a read error. V is TRBV11-2 and J is TRBJ2-3, with TRBD2 matching 10 bases. CDR3 length: 16 amino acids. Germline V CDR1 and CDR2: SGHAT, FQNNGV. The CDR3 DNA follows: TGTGCCAGGAGCTTATTTCTAGCGGGAGTCATAGATACGCAGTATTTT. Amino acids: CARSLFLAGVIDTQYF.

V gene TRBV11-2 combines with J gene TRBJ2-7, with TRBD1 as a possible D gene (5 bases). The ends were cut back, 7 bases at V and 5 bases at J, with 21 bases in the middle. Germline CDR1 and CDR2: SGHAT and FQNNGV. This CDR3 is 15 amino acids long. The CDR3 bases are TGTGCCAGCAACTTCACGAGGACACGGAAGAACGAGCAGTACTTC. This codes for CASNFTRTRKNEQYF.

A word on this clonotype: Because it lacks the conserved phenylalanine or tryptophan at the end, this CDR3 is likely a read error. The chain uses TRBV11-1 and TRBJ2-7, with D possibly matching TRBD1 (5 bases). This CDR3 has 13 residues. Germline V gene sequence: CDR1 SGHAT, CDR2 FQDESV (reference sequence). V gave up 3 bases and J gave up 8 bases, with 14 bases separating them. The CDR3 DNA is TGTGCCAGCAGCTTCGCATCAAAGGGGCAGCAGTACTCC. Translated, it gives CASSFASKGQQYS.

The chain joins TRBV12-3 or TRBV12-4 to TRBJ2-7; D possibly matches TRBD1 or TRBD2 (6 bases each). The V gene lost 8 bases and the J gene lost 5 bases, with 19 bases spanning the gap. The CDR3 is made up of 14 amino acids. This chain's CDR3 is CASGGGTGSHEQYF. The CDR3 DNA reads as TGTGCCAGCGGGGGAGGTACAGGGAGCCACGAGCAGTACTTC.

With regard to this clonotype: The junction departs from the called germline gene at one end, perhaps through a read error. The chain couples TRBV11-2 to TRBJ1-5, with 8 bases fitting TRBD1. Germline V gives CDR1 SGHAT, CDR2 FQNNGV. The CDR3 totals 14 residues. CDR3 sequence reads: CASSLTGGNQPHHF. The CDR3 DNA reads TGTGCCAGCAGCTTAACAGGGGGGAATCAGCCCCATCATTTT.

The gene calls are TRBV10-3 and TRBJ2-5; D assignment may be TRBD1 or TRBD2 (6 bases each). V was pared by 4 bases and J by 2 bases, with 11 bases between. Per the germline V gene, CDR1 is ENHRY and CDR2 is SYGVKD. The CDR3 loop spans 14 amino acids. DNA for the CDR3: TGTGCCATCAGTGTAGGGGGGAGTCAAGAGACCCAGTACTTC. Translating it yields CAISVGGSQETQYF.

Only one count was recorded for this clonotype. A read error may explain this, as a much larger clone is one base away. The CDR3 nucleotides are TGTGCCAGCAGTAGGATGTATCGGAATTACAATGAGCAGTTCTTC. Residues: CASSRMYRNYNEQFF. The chain employs TRBV12-3 or TRBV12-4 and TRBJ2-1; D call uncertain. The CDR3 sequence is 15 residues long. V was cut by 5 bases and J by 4 bases, with 15 bases left in between.

The genes are TRBV6-5 and TRBJ2-5; D is unresolved. V lost 0 bases and J lost 5, with 7 bases in between. Per germline, CDR1 MNHEY and CDR2 SVGAGI. CDR3 length: 13 residues. This CDR3 reads CASSYSARETQYF. The DNA of the CDR3 is TGTGCCAGCAGTTACTCGGCCCGGGAGACCCAGTACTTC.

The genes are TRBV12-3 or TRBV12-4 and TRBJ2-2; D gene ambiguous. V shed 5 bases and J shed 6 bases, with 7 bases lying between them. The CDR3 runs 12 residues. CDR3 region: CASSMDAGELFF. CDR3 coding DNA: TGTGCCAGCAGTATGGACGCCGGGGAGCTGTTTTTT.

This clonotype was seen many times. V is TRBV29-1 and J is TRBJ2-1, with D possibly being TRBD2 (6 bases). Germline V CDR1 and CDR2: SQVTM, ANQGSEA. The CDR3 spans 10 residues. V shed 6 bases and J shed 10 bases, with 10 bases lying between them. CDR3 in amino acids: CSVGGSEQFF. In DNA form, the CDR3 reads TGCAGCGTGGGGGGTAGCGAGCAGTTCTTC.

A remark on this clonotype: One base away lies a much larger clone, so this may be a sequencing read error. Here the CDR3 omits its conserved ending phenylalanine or tryptophan, so a read error is the likely source. This chain connects TRBV4-1 to TRBJ2-5; no definite D call. Per germline, CDR1 MGHRA and CDR2 YSYEKL. The V end was cut by 3 bases, the J end by 1 base, with 9 bases between. This CDR3 spans 14 amino acids. In nucleotides, the CDR3 is TGCGCCAGCAGCCATTTGGGTAGCCAAGAGACCCAGTACTTG. Encoded protein: CASSHLGSQETQYL.

This clonotype was picked up a small number of times. V gene TRBV7-9 combines with J gene TRBJ2-4; D is unresolved. CDR3 length: 18 amino acids. The V end lost 5 bases, the J end lost 0 bases, and 20 bases lay between the germline ends. CDR1 SEHNR and CDR2 FQNEAQ come from the germline V gene (reference sequence). The CDR3 region is CASSPPLGASLAKNIQYF. CDR3 nucleotides: TGTGCCAGCAGCCCTCCTTTGGGTGCGAGTCTAGCCAAAAACATTCAGTACTTC.

The sample holds many counts of this clonotype. The chain recombines TRBV11-2 with TRBJ2-7; possibly TRBD1 for D (6 bases). The CDR3 has 14 residues. V lost 5 bases to trimming and J lost 4 bases, with 15 bases between them. Germline values: CDR1 SGHAT, CDR2 FQNNGV. In nucleotides, the CDR3 is TGTGCCAGCAGCCCCCCGGGACAATATTACGAGCAGTACTTC. Translating gives CASSPPGQYYEQYF.

With regard to this clonotype: At one boundary the junction diverges from the germline segment, which might be a read error. This rearrangement joins TRBV11-2 to TRBJ2-1, with D perhaps TRBD2 (5 bases). This CDR3 has 12 amino acids. Germline CDR1 SGHAT, CDR2 FQNNGV. The DNA of the CDR3 is TGTGTCAGCAGCTTTGATCGGGGTGAGCAGTTCTTC. Protein product: CVSSFDRGEQFF. The full variable domain, rest sourced from reference TRBV11-2 and TRBJ2-1, is EAGVAQSPRYKIIEKRQSVAFWCNPISGHATLYWYQQILGQGPKLLIQFQNNGVVDDSQLPKDRFSAERLKGVDSTLKIQPAKLEDSAVYLCVSSFDRGEQFFGPGTRLTVL.